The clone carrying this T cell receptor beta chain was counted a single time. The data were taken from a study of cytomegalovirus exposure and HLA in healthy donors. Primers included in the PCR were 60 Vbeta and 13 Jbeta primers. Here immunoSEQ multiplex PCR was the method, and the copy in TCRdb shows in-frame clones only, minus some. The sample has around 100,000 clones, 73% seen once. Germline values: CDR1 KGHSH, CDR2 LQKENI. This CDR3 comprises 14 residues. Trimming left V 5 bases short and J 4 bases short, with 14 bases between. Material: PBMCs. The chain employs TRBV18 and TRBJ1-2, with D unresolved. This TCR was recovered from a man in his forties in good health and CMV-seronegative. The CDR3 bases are TGTGCCAGCTCAGGATCGACTGACTTCTATGGCTACACCTTC. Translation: CASSGSTDFYGYTF.